These 13 T cell receptor beta chains originate from one sample sequenced in a study of untreated major depressive disorder. Libraries were prepared by immunoSEQ multiplex PCR; TCRdb keeps only in-frame clonotypes and omits some of them. Altogether just over 20,000 clones are present, roughly 91% being singletons, with the ten largest covering roughly 0.31%. Sequenced: CD4+ T cells from PBMCs. The origin of the receptors is a man aged 30-40 years in good health.

The chain is built from TRBV7-6 and TRBJ2-7; 14 nucleotides agree with TRBD2. Trimming removed 0 bases from V and 7 bases from J; junction bases left unmatched: 2. CDR3 length: 15 residues. Per germline, CDR1 SGHVS and CDR2 FNYEAQ. CDR3 bases: TGTGCCAGCAGCTTAGCCGGGACTAGCGGGAGAGAGCAGTACTTC. Translation: CASSLAGTSGREQYF.

The chain links TRBV4-1 to TRBJ1-4; 7 bases agree with TRBD1. The CDR3 loop spans 15 amino acids. V shed 1 base, J shed 5 bases, and the junction held 4 bases outside the gene matches. Looked up from germline, CDR1 is MGHRA and CDR2 is YSYEKL. CDR3 residues: CASSQVGTENEKLFF. The CDR3 bases are TGCGCCAGCAGCCAAGTGGGGACAGAGAATGAAAAACTGTTTTTT.

This clone was counted only a few times. The chain couples TRBV6-1 to TRBJ2-7, with 7 positions matching TRBD2. This CDR3 is 15 amino acids long. V dropped 1 base and J dropped 0; count of bases not matched to a gene: 3. CDR1 MNHNS and CDR2 SASEGT come from the germline V gene. The CDR3 is CASSEVGGSSYEQYF. The DNA for the CDR3 is TGTGCCAGCAGTGAAGTCGGCGGGAGCTCCTACGAGCAGTACTTC.

This CDR3 reads CASTAGQLNYGYTF. The DNA of the CDR3 is TGTGCCAGTACCGCGGGACAGCTAAACTATGGCTACACCTTC. The rearrangement joins TRBV19 to TRBJ1-2, with TRBD1 matching over 7 bases. CDR1 and CDR2 from the germline V gene are LNHDA and SQIVND (reference sequence). The CDR3 has 14 amino acids. The trim removed 7 bases at V and 2 bases at J, leaving 7 bases unmatched.

This chain links TRBV9 with TRBJ2-2, with D possibly being TRBD1 (6 bases). V was cut by 4 bases and J by 5 bases, with 18 bases left in between. The CDR3 spans 16 residues. CDR1 and CDR2 from the germline V gene are SGDLS and YYNGEE. The CDR3 DNA reads as TGTGCCAGCAGCCGCAGGACAGCCGCGAGAACCGGGGAGCTGTTTTTT. Translated: CASSRRTAARTGELFF.

This chain uses TRBV27 with TRBJ2-6; no definite D call. The CDR3 consists of 13 residues. The germline V gene has CDR1 MNHEY and CDR2 SMNVEV (reference sequence). Trimming shortened V by 5 bases and J by 4 bases, and 6 bases separated the two germline ends. CDR3 DNA sequence: TGTGCCAGCAGTCTAGAGGGGGCCAACGTCCTGACTTTC. Amino acid sequence: CASSLEGANVLTF.

As DNA, the CDR3 is TGTGCCAGCAGCCAAGGGGGCGGGAGGATGGGCACTGAAGCTTTCTTT. This translates into CASSQGGGRMGTEAFF. The V call is TRBV4-2, the J call TRBJ1-1; a possible D gene is TRBD1 (5 bases). Germline V CDR1 and CDR2: LGHNA, YNFKEQ. V shed 1 base and J shed 4 bases, with 16 bases lying between them. This CDR3 region has 16 residues.

This clone was counted a single time. The J gene is TRBJ1-2, the V gene TRBV19; no firm D call. Germline CDR1 reads LNHDA; CDR2 reads SQIVND (reference sequence). V was pared by 2 bases and J by 1 base, with 14 bases between. The CDR3 covers 16 residues. The CDR3 loop reads CASSIRVSTVNYGYTF. As DNA, the CDR3 is TGTGCCAGTAGTATAAGGGTCTCTACGGTTAACTATGGCTACACCTTC.

The genes are TRBV5-4 and TRBJ1-4, with 7 bases aligning to TRBD1. CDR1 is SGHNT, CDR2 YYREEE, per germline (reference sequence). With V trimmed by 0 bases and J by 8 bases, 13 bases remained unmatched. The CDR3 extends over 17 amino acids. The CDR3 reads CASSLDRGGSGREKLFF. The CDR3 DNA reads as TGTGCCAGCAGCTTGGACAGGGGAGGTTCTGGTCGGGAAAAACTGTTTTTT.

The chain recombines TRBV5-1 with TRBJ2-2, with TRBD1 matching over 8 bases. V lost 3 bases, J lost 1 base, and 2 bases stayed unmatched. The CDR3 extends over 15 amino acids. CDR1 and CDR2 from the germline V gene are SGHRS and YFSETQ. The CDR3: CASSYGQGNTGELFF. For the CDR3, the DNA is TGCGCCAGCAGCTACGGACAGGGGAACACCGGGGAGCTGTTTTTT.

The V gene is TRBV7-9, the J gene TRBJ2-7, with 10 bases identical to TRBD1. The junction had 9 bases not matched to a gene; V was cut back by 7 bases and J by 6 bases. The V gene's germline CDR1 is SEHNR and CDR2 FQNEAQ (reference sequence). The CDR3 loop spans 14 amino acids. CDR3 protein: CASTGGQGETEQYF. The CDR3, as DNA: TGTGCCAGCACCGGCGGACAGGGGGAGACCGAGCAGTACTTC. Supplemented by reference TRBV7-9 and TRBJ2-7, the full variable domain reads DTGVSQNPRHKITKRGQNVTFRCDPISEHNRLYWYRQTLGQGPEFLTYFQNEAQLEKSRLLSDRFSAERPKGSFSTLEIQRTEQGDSAMYLCASTGGQGETEQYFGPGTRLTVT.

This clone was detected a few times. The V call is TRBV19, the J call TRBJ2-7; the match to TRBD1 covers 9 bases. Germline CDR1 is LNHDA and CDR2 is SQIVND (reference sequence). The CDR3 runs 16 residues. Losses at the gene ends were 5 bases for V and 3 bases for J; bases not matched to a gene: 11. In DNA form, the CDR3 reads TGTGCCAGTAGTGCGGGACAGGGTTCCGCAGTCTACGAGCAGTACTTC. It translates to CASSAGQGSAVYEQYF.

The chain has TRBV4-3 and TRBJ2-7; possibly TRBD2 for D (6 bases). CDR1 and CDR2 from the germline V gene are LGHNA and YSLEER. The CDR3 runs to 15 residues. Trimming took off 2 bases at V and 2 bases at J, with 13 bases between the two ends. CDR3 amino acids: CASSQSRDWAYEQYF. In DNA form, the CDR3 reads TGCGCCAGCAGCCAATCCCGGGACTGGGCCTACGAGCAGTACTTC.